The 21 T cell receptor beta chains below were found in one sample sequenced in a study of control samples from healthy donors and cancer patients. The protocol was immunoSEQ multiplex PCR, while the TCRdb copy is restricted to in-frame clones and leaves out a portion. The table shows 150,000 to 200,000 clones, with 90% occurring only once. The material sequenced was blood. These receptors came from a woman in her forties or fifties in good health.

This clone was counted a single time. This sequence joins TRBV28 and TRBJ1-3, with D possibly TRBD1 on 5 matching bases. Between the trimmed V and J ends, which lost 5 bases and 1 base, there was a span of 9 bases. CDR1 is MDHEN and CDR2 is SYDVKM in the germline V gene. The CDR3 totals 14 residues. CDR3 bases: TGTGCCAGCAGTCCGGGGGGTTCTGGAAACACCATATATTTT. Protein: CASSPGGSGNTIYF.

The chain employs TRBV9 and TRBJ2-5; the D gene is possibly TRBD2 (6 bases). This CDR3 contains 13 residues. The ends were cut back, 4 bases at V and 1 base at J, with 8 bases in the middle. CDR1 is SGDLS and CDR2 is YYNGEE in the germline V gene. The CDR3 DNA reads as TGTGCCAGCAGCACTAGCATCCAAGAGACCCAGTACTTC. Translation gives CASSTSIQETQYF.

The CDR3 DNA reads TGTGCCAGCAGCCAATTCAGGGGAAGAGGCGAGCAGTACTTC. As protein: CASSQFRGRGEQYF. This sequence joins TRBV3-1 (or the pseudogene TRBV3-2) and TRBJ2-7, with D maybe TRBD1 (6 bases). Looked up from germline, CDR1 is LGHDT and CDR2 is YNNKEL (reference sequence). Trimming left V 2 bases short and J 6 bases short, with 14 bases between. The CDR3 totals 14 residues.

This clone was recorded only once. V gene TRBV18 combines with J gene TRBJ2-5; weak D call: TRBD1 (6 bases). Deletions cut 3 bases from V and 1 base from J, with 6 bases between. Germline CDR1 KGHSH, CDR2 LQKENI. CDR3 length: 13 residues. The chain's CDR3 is CASSPGAQETQYF. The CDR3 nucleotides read TGTGCCAGCTCACCGGGGGCCCAAGAGACCCAGTACTTC.

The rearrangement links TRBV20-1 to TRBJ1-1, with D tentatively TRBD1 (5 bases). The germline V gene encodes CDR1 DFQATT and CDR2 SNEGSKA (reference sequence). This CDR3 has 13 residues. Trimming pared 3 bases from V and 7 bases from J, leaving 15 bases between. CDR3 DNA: TGCAGTGCTAGTCCGGGGGTTAGGGGTGAAGCTTTCTTT. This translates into CSASPGVRGEAFF.

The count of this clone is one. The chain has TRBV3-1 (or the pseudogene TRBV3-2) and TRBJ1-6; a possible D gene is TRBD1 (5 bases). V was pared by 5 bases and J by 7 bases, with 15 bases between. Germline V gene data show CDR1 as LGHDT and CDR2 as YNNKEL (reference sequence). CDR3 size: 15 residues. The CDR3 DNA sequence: TGTGCCAGCAGCGGACCAGGGTCACCCAATTCACCCCTCCACTTT. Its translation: CASSGPGSPNSPLHF.

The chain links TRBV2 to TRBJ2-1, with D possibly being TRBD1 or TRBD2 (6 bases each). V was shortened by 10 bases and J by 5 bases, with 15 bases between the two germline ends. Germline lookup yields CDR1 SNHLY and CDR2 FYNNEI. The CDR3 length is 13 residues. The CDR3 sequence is CAILRRGNNEQFF. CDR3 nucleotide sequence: TGTGCCATCCTCCGGAGGGGGAACAATGAGCAGTTCTTC.

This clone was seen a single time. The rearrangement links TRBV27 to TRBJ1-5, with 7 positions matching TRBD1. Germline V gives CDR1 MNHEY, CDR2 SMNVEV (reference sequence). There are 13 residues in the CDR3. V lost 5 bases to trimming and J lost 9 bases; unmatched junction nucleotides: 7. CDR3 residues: CASSPGGLGPQHF. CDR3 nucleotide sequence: TGTGCCAGCAGTCCAGGGGGATTAGGGCCCCAGCATTTT.

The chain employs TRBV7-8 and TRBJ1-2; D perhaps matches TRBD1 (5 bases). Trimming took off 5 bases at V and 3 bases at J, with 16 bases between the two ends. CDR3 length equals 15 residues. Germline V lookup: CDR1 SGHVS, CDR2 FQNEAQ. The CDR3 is CASSPRWGGDYGYTF. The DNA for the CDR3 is TGTGCCAGCAGCCCACGGTGGGGCGGGGACTATGGCTACACCTTC.

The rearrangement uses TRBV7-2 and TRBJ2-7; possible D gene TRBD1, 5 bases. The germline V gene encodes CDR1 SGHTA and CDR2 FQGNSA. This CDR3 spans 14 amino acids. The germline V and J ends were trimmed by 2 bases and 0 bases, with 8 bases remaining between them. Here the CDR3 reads CASSLRTSSYEQYF. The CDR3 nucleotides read TGTGCCAGCAGCTTAAGGACAAGCTCCTACGAGCAGTACTTC.

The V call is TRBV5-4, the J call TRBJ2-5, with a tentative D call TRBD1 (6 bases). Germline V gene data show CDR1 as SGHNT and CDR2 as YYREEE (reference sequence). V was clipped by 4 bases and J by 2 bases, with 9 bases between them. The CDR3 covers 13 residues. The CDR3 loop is CASSRTDQETQYF. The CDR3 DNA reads TGTGCCAGCAGCAGGACAGATCAAGAGACCCAGTACTTC.

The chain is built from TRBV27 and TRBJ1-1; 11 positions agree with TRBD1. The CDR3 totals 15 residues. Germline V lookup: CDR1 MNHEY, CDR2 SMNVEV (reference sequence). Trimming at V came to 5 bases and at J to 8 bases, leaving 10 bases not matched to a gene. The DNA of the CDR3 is TGTGCCAGCAGTAAATCCGGGACAGGGGGTTTCGAAGCTTTCTTT. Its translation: CASSKSGTGGFEAFF.

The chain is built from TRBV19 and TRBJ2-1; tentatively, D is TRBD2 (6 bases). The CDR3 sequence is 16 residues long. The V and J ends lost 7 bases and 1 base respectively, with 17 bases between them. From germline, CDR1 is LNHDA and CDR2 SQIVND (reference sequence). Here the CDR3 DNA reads TGTGCCAGTACCGTAACGGCGGGGTCATCCTACAATGAGCAGTTCTTC. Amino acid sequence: CASTVTAGSSYNEQFF.

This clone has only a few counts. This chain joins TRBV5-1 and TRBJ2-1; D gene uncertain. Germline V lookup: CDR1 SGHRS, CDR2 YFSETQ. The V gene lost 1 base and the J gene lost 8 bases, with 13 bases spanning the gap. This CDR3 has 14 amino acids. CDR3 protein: CASSLMSLVDEQFF. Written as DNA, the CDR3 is TGCGCCAGCAGCTTGATGAGCTTAGTCGATGAGCAGTTCTTC.

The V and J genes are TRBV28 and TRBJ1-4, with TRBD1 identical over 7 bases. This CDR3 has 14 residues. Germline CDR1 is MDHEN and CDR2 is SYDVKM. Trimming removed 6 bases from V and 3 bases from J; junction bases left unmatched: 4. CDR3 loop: CASSPDRSNEKLFF. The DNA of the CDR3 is TGTGCCAGCAGCCCGGACAGGTCTAATGAAAAACTGTTTTTT. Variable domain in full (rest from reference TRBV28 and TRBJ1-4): DVKVTQSSRYLVKRTGEKVFLECVQDMDHENMFWYRQDPGLGLRLIYFSYDVKMKEKGDIPEGYSVSREKKERFSLILESASTNQTSMYLCASSPDRSNEKLFFGSGTQLSVL.

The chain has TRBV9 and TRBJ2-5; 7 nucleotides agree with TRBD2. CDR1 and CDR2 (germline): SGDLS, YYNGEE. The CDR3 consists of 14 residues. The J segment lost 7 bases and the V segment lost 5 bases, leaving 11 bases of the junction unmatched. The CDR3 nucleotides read TGTGCCAGCAGTGCAACGACTAGCTCTGGGACCCAGTACTTC. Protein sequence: CASSATTSSGTQYF.

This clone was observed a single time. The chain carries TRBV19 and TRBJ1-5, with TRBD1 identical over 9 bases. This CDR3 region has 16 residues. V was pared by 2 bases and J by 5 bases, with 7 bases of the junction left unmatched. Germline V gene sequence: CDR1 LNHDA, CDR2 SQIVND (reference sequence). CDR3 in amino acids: CASSILGTGIHQPQHF. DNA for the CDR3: TGTGCCAGTAGTATACTCGGGACAGGGATTCATCAGCCCCAGCATTTT.

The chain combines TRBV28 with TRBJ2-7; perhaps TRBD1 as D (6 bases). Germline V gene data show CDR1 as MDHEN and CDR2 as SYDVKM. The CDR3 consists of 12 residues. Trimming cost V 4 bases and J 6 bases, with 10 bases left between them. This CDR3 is CASSYRVREQYF. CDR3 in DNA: TGTGCCAGCAGTTACAGGGTTCGCGAGCAGTACTTC.

CDR3 sequence reads: CASVKSTEAFF. In nucleotides, the CDR3 is TGTGCCAGCGTGAAGAGCACTGAAGCTTTCTTT. The genes are TRBV12-3 or TRBV12-4 and TRBJ1-1; D is uncertain. The CDR3 covers 11 residues. V lost 8 bases to trimming and J lost 4 bases, with 8 bases between them.

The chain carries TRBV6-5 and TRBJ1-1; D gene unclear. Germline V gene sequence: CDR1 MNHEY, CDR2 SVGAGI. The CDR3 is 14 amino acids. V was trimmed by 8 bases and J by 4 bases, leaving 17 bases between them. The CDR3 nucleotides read TGTGCCAGCTTGGGCCGCATTGGTCGCACTGAAGCTTTCTTT. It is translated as CASLGRIGRTEAFF.

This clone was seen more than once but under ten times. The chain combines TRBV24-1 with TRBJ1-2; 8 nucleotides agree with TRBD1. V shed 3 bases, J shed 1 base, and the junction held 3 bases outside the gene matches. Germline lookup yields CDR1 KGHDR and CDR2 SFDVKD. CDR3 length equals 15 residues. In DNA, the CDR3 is TGTGCCACCAGTGATAACGGACAGGGTAACTATGGCTACACCTTC. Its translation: CATSDNGQGNYGYTF.